This note documents a single T cell receptor (beta chain) sequence. Its binding antigen is unknown. Base qualities are not recorded, but no much larger clone differs from it by a single base. The time point label corresponds to: about 28 days (+/-7) after the second vaccine dose. AZD1222 recipients whose second dose came at about 4 weeks and those whose second dose came at about 12 weeks were combined into one group, since spike-specific TCR depth and breadth did not differ between the two schedules. Vaccinee samples came from UK trials COV001 and COV002, including a single-blind randomized controlled phase 2/3 trial of AZD1222 (ChAdOx1 nCoV-19) in healthy adults. For TCRbeta chain sequencing, PBMC samples were collected from trial participants at day 0 and at day 28 after the second dose. Its CDR3 holds 14 amino acids, cysteine through phenylalanine. Just the 42-base CDR3 DNA is kept, in frame starting at base 1. The germline V gene sets CDR1 to SGHVS and CDR2 to FQNEAQ. Trimming leaves V shorter by 3 bases and J shorter by 5 bases, with the junction holding 1 base beyond the gene matches.

The CDR3 regions of human TCRbeta chains were analyzed by immunosequencing. As for the original processing: TCRs in the repertoires were matched against a reference library of SARS-CoV-2-specific TCRs that had been generated with the MIRA antigen-specificity platform. Breadth meant the fraction of unique TCRs that were SARS-CoV-2-associated, whereas depth meant the fraction of total T cells that were SARS-CoV-2-associated. Each spike-specific TCR was assigned to its reactive spike region and to a CD4 or CD8 class using the MIRA data. Log10-transformed breadth and depth values were compared by one-way ANOVA with Sidak's multiple comparisons tests. TCRdb's version of the immuneACCESS table is confined to in-frame rearrangements and falls short of the full clone set. An unresolved V gene accounts for under half of the shortfall where checked; the remainder is of unknown origin. From that table come the V and J calls and clone size; the DNA was used to work out D and trimming. The sample table shows some 180,000 clones, and 80% to 95% are seen once. The ten largest clones capture around 1.9% of the sample.

This sample was included in a study of T cell responses to AZD1222 COVID-19 vaccine (dated by TCRdb to the early 2020s). Looking at the study overall: A total of roughly 240 trial participants underwent TCR sequencing, of whom 200 to 220 received two doses of AZD1222 and some 25 received two doses of the MenACWY control vaccine. Trial participants were enrolled by age into subgroups of 18-55, 56-69 and 70-plus years, and 148, 28 and 57 TCR-sequenced participants, respectively, were included in these subgroups.

What the study reported, not specific to this receptor: The 56-69-year group was small, and its depth increase did not reach significance, likely because of low power. Reportedly, close to half of the unique spike-specific TCRs recognized epitopes lying outside the regions that are mutated in the B.1.351 and B.1.1.7 variants. After two AZD1222 doses, spike-specific TCR breadth and depth were significantly higher than at day 0 and than in MenACWY recipients. Conclusions about previously exposed vaccinees were limited because only a handful of AZD1222 recipients were SARS-CoV-2 seropositive at baseline. Vaccine-associated CD4 TCRs spanned the whole spike protein, with dominant responses in regions 160-218 and 743-854. Most participants were white British and females outnumbered males, and the authors suggested that clonal diversity may have been underestimated. No day 14 peak-response samples were available, so repertoires were characterized only after the peak T cell response.

The specimen was peripheral blood, collected 28 days after the second AZD1222 dose. The rearranged segments are TRBV7-8 and TRBJ1-6; 7 central nucleotides agree with TRBD1. This clonotype originated in an adult who received the AZD1222 COVID-19 vaccine. The CDR3 has the sequence CASSLDRNNSPLHF. The base sequence is TGTGCCAGCAGCTTGGACAGGAATAATTCACCCCTCCACTTT.